The TCR beta chain described here comes from a study of T cell repertoires in cytomegalovirus infection. TCRdb ran MiXCR on the reads and lists one entry per CDR3 protein. This table has some 350,000 distinct CDR3 sequences, roughly 18% appearing once. The CDR3 contains 15 residues. Trimming left V 6 bases short and J 4 bases short, with 18 bases between. This clonotype was counted at least ten times. Its antigen is unknown. Whole-study findings and limits: Clonotypes of TCR beta that were HLA-C-restricted and CMV-specific dominated the ex vivo response.

This sequence joins TRBV12-3 or TRBV12-4 and TRBJ1-1; tentative D call: TRBD1 (5 bases). This TCR was sampled from a human donor in good health (CMV status not recorded). Some clones in this sample may be carry-over from other donors' samples. The specimen sequenced was PBMCs. CDR3 nucleotide sequence: TGTGCCAGCAGCCTATCACCCAAGGGACCCACTGAAGCTTTCTTT. Protein: CASSLSPKGPTEAFF.